The 15 T cell receptor beta chains listed next were all sequenced from one sample in a study of cytomegalovirus exposure and HLA in healthy donors (dated by TCRdb to between 2016 and 2019). The library came from the immunoSEQ multiplex PCR assay. The multiplex PCR relied on a mix of 60 forward primers for TCR Vbeta segments and 13 reverse primers for TCR Jbeta segments. Held by TCRdb, this immuneACCESS table contains in-frame sequences only and omits some clones. Under half of the omission traces to an unresolved V gene where checked; the cause of the rest is unknown. The sample has 90,000 to 95,000 clones on record, over 75% of them singletons. The biggest ten clones account for roughly 2% of the sample. What was sequenced was PBMCs. The source is a young man in good health and CMV-seronegative.

The V call is TRBV9, the J call TRBJ2-3, with 11 bases lining up with TRBD2. The CDR3 has 15 residues. Germline V lookup: CDR1 SGDLS, CDR2 YYNGEE. Trimming cost V 2 bases and J 1 base; bases outside gene matches: 0. The CDR3 nucleotides read TGTGCCAGCAGCGTTAGCGGGGGGGGCACAGATACGCAGTATTTT. It specifies CASSVSGGGTDTQYF. The variable domain in full, completed from reference TRBV9 and TRBJ2-3, reads DSGVTQTPKHLITATGQRVTLRCSPRSGDLSVYWYQQSLDQGLQFLIQYYNGEERAKGNILERFSAQQFPDLHSELNLSSLELGDSALYFCASSVSGGGTDTQYFGPGTRLTVL.

V gene TRBV18 combines with J gene TRBJ1-2; TRBD1 aligns across 7 bases. Unmatched junction bases numbered 3, after V lost 1 base and J lost 1 base. The CDR3 extends over 15 amino acids. Germline CDR1 is KGHSH and CDR2 is LQKENI. CDR3 residues: CASSPRQGDNYGYTF. The CDR3 nucleotides read TGTGCCAGCTCACCACGACAGGGTGATAACTATGGCTACACCTTC.

This chain uses TRBV6-6 with TRBJ2-5; 7 nucleotides agree with TRBD1. CDR1 MNHNY and CDR2 SVGAGI come from the germline V gene (reference sequence). The CDR3 spans 15 residues. V trimming: 5 bases; J trimming: 5 bases; junction bases outside the gene matches: 11. CDR3 nucleotides: TGTGCCAGCAGTATTTCCAGGGGGACCGGGGAGACCCAGTACTTC. As protein: CASSISRGTGETQYF.

This chain joins TRBV27 and TRBJ2-7; 9 nucleotides agree with TRBD1. Germline V CDR1 and CDR2: MNHEY, SMNVEV (reference sequence). This CDR3 is 16 amino acids long. The ends lost 5 bases at V and 4 bases at J; junction bases unmatched: 12. The CDR3 DNA is TGTGCCAGCAGTACCCTACAGGGGGCAAGACAATACGAGCAGTACTTC. Protein product: CASSTLQGARQYEQYF.

This chain's CDR3 is CASSNGEGGNQPQHF. CDR3 nucleotides: TGTGCCAGCAGCAATGGAGAGGGGGGCAATCAGCCCCAGCATTTT. The rearrangement joins TRBV6-5 to TRBJ1-5; possibly TRBD1 for D (6 bases). The CDR3 has 15 residues. The V gene lost 6 bases and the J gene lost 2 bases, with 14 bases spanning the gap. Germline loops: CDR1 MNHEY, CDR2 SVGAGI.

This clone was seen a handful of times. At one end, the junction sequence differs from germline, possibly due to a read error. V is TRBV7-7 and J is TRBJ1-3; D is possibly TRBD1 (5 bases). This CDR3 region has 13 residues. CDR1 SSHAT and CDR2 FNYEAQ come from the germline V gene (reference sequence). CDR3 protein: CASSRDFGNTIYF. In DNA, the CDR3 is TGTGCTAGCAGCAGGGACTTCGGAAACACCATATATTTT.

CDR3 sequence reads: CASSSTGVAGGIDTQYF. The CDR3 DNA reads TGCGCCAGCAGCTCAACGGGAGTAGCGGGGGGGATAGATACGCAGTATTTT. The chain joins TRBV5-1 to TRBJ2-3; 11 bases are a match to TRBD2. With 3 bases clipped from V and 5 bases from J, the junction kept 11 bases outside the gene matches. CDR1 SGHRS and CDR2 YFSETQ come from the germline V gene. This CDR3 region has 17 residues.

The V and J genes are TRBV6-5 and TRBJ1-2; D is undetermined. Germline CDR1 MNHEY, CDR2 SVGAGI. The germline V and J ends were trimmed by 2 bases and 7 bases, with 11 bases remaining between them. The CDR3 is made up of 13 amino acids. The CDR3 sequence is CASSYRRALGYTF. CDR3 in DNA: TGTGCCAGCAGTTACAGGAGGGCGCTTGGCTACACCTTC.

This clone was counted between two and nine times. The chain carries TRBV13 and TRBJ2-1; the match to TRBD2 covers 12 bases. CDR1 and CDR2 (germline): PRHDT, FYEKMQ (reference sequence). V lost 5 bases, J lost 7 bases, and 3 bases stayed unmatched. CDR3 size: 14 residues. The CDR3: CASSPGTSGNEQFF. DNA for the CDR3: TGTGCCAGCAGCCCCGGGACTAGCGGGAATGAGCAGTTCTTC.

This sequence joins TRBV9 and TRBJ1-3, with D unresolved. Trimming pared 0 bases from V and 3 bases from J, leaving 7 bases between. The CDR3 length is 14 residues. Per the germline V gene, CDR1 is SGDLS and CDR2 is YYNGEE. The CDR3 sequence: CASSVGSSGNTIYF. CDR3 DNA sequence: TGTGCCAGCAGCGTAGGGAGTAGTGGAAACACCATATATTTT.

The V and J genes are TRBV18 and TRBJ1-3; 10 bases map to TRBD1. This CDR3 contains 16 residues. Germline CDR1 KGHSH, CDR2 LQKENI. Trimming at V came to 3 bases and at J to 8 bases, leaving 10 bases not matched to a gene. The CDR3 DNA sequence: TGTGCCAGCTCACCCACGGGACAGGGGATAACTGACACCATATATTTT. Amino acid sequence: CASSPTGQGITDTIYF.

The rearrangement links TRBV19 to TRBJ1-1, with D unresolved. CDR3 length equals 13 residues. Germline assignment: CDR1 LNHDA and CDR2 SQIVND (reference sequence). Deletions cut 3 bases from V and 2 bases from J, with 7 bases between. As DNA, the CDR3 is TGTGCCAGTAGTATTGACTACAACACTGAAGCTTTCTTT. It codes for CASSIDYNTEAFF.

The chain uses TRBV30 and TRBJ2-4; 8 nucleotides match TRBD1. Per the germline V gene, CDR1 is GTSNPN and CDR2 is SVGIG (reference sequence). Trimming cost V 2 bases and J 7 bases; bases outside gene matches: 10. There are 15 residues in the CDR3. CDR3 sequence (DNA): TGTGCCTGGAGTCAGGGGGCCCTGGGTTGGAACATTCAGTACTTC. The encoded protein is CAWSQGALGWNIQYF.

This rearrangement joins TRBV5-1 to TRBJ2-2, with 9 bases matching TRBD1. This CDR3 is built from 18 residues. The junction had 8 bases not matched to a gene; V was cut back by 2 bases and J by 0 bases. Germline V lookup: CDR1 SGHRS, CDR2 YFSETQ. The CDR3 reads CASSFSGTGLPNTGELFF. CDR3 coding DNA: TGCGCCAGCAGCTTTTCCGGGACAGGGCTCCCGAACACCGGGGAGCTGTTTTTT.

The CDR3 DNA reads as TGTGCCAGCAGTGAAGTGGGGCGGGGATTGAACTACGAGCAGTACTTC. Amino acids: CASSEVGRGLNYEQYF. The gene calls are TRBV6-1 and TRBJ2-7; tentative D call: TRBD2 (6 bases). The CDR3 loop spans 16 amino acids. Per the germline V gene, CDR1 is MNHNS and CDR2 is SASEGT. Trimming cost V 1 base and J 3 bases, with 16 bases left between them.